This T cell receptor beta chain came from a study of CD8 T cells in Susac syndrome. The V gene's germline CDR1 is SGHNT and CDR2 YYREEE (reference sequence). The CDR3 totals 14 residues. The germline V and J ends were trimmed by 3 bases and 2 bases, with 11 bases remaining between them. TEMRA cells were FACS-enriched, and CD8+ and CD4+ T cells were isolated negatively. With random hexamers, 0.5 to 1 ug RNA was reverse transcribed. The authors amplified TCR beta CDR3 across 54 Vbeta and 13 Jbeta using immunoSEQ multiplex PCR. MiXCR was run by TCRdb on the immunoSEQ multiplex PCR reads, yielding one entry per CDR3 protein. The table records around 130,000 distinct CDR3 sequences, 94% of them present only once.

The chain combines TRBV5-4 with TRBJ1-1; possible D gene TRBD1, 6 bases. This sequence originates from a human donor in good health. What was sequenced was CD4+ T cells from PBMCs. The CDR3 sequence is CASSSWTENTEAFF. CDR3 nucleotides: TGTGCCAGCAGCTCATGGACAGAAAACACTGAAGCTTTCTTT. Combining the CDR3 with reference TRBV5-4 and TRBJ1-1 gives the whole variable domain ETGVTQSPTHLIKTRGQQVTLRCSSQSGHNTVSWYQQALGQGPQFIFQYYREEENGRGNFPPRFSGLQFPNYSSELNVNALELDDSALYLCASSSWTENTEAFFGQGTRLTVV.